The 3 T cell receptor beta chains reported below all come from one sample, sequenced in a study of T cell repertoires in cytomegalovirus infection. TCRdb reprocessed the reads with MiXCR, giving one entry per CDR3 protein. Here the sample spans about 130,000 distinct CDR3 sequences, 8.8% being singletons. The specimen sequenced was PBMCs. All receptors come from a human donor in good health (CMV status not recorded). Some clones in this sample may be carry-over from other donors' samples.

Many counts were recorded for this clonotype. The chain joins TRBV6-2 or TRBV6-3 to TRBJ1-1; D remains ambiguous. V was pared by 7 bases and J by 7 bases, with 16 bases between. The CDR3 totals 13 residues. Germline V gives CDR1 MNHEY, CDR2 SVGEGT. The CDR3 loop reads CASTSLFQIEAFF. The CDR3 DNA is TGTGCCAGCACCAGCCTTTTCCAAATTGAAGCTTTCTTT.

This clonotype was detected a few times. The gene calls are TRBV19 and TRBJ1-5, with D uncertain. Germline V gene data show CDR1 as LNHDA and CDR2 as SQIVND (reference sequence). CDR3 size: 13 residues. V was clipped by 1 base and J by 5 bases, with 6 bases between them. This chain's CDR3 is CASSIGGYQPQHF. The CDR3 DNA sequence: TGTGCCAGTAGTATAGGAGGGTATCAGCCCCAGCATTTT.

This chain uses TRBV20-1 with TRBJ1-1; D is uncertain. The CDR3 length is 14 residues. Germline CDR1 DFQATT, CDR2 SNEGSKA (reference sequence). CDR3 residues: CSGRKGVLETEAFF. CDR3 bases: TGCAGCGGTAGAAAGGGTGTACTCGAAACTGAAGCTTTCTTT.